One and the same sample provided the 13 T cell receptor beta chains below, sequenced in a study of blood T cells in healthy people across ages. Sample-barcoded 5' priming and a J-beta primer mix drove a second PCR of roughly 7 to 11 cycles. TCRdb redid the calling of the 5' RACE reads with MiXCR, one entry per CDR3 protein. The sample carries hundreds of thousands of distinct CDR3 sequences, more than 40% recorded once. What was sequenced was blood. These receptors were taken from a man aged 55-75 years in good health.

V is TRBV20-1 and J is TRBJ1-1; weak D call: TRBD1 (5 bases). V gave up 0 bases and J gave up 3 bases, with 14 bases separating them. Germline V gene data show CDR1 as DFQATT and CDR2 as SNEGSKA (reference sequence). The CDR3 totals 15 residues. DNA of the CDR3: TGCAGTGCTAGAGACCCCGGGGGGTTGGACACTGAAGCTTTCTTT. It codes for CSARDPGGLDTEAFF.

Worth noting for this clonotype: This could be a read error, since a much larger clone is one nucleotide away. J is TRBJ2-5 and V is TRBV29-1; either TRBD1 or TRBD2 may fit D (6 bases each). With the DNA end fitting TRBJ2-1 better, the J assignment may be wrong. The CDR3 loop spans 13 amino acids. CDR1 and CDR2 from the germline V gene are SQVTM and ANQGSEA. CDR3 sequence: CSVARGAQETQFF. CDR3 DNA sequence: TGCAGCGTTGCGAGGGGGGCCCAAGAGACCCAGTTCTTC.

This clonotype appeared a few times. This chain joins TRBV27 and TRBJ2-7, with D possibly matching TRBD1 (6 bases). CDR3 size: 14 residues. Germline V gene sequence: CDR1 MNHEY, CDR2 SMNVEV (reference sequence). The ends were cut back, 1 base at V and 4 bases at J, with 11 bases in the middle. The CDR3 nucleotides read TGTGCCAGCAGTTTATTCCCGGACAGTTACGAGCAGTACTTC. Translation: CASSLFPDSYEQYF.

The chain combines TRBV20-1 with TRBJ1-5; TRBD1 is a possible D gene (5 bases). Germline CDR1 reads DFQATT; CDR2 reads SNEGSKA (reference sequence). V lost 6 bases and J 2 bases, leaving 23 bases between the germline ends. This CDR3 has 17 residues. The CDR3 sequence is CSASTGRFRGGNQPQHF. CDR3 nucleotides: TGCAGTGCCTCTACAGGACGCTTTCGTGGTGGCAATCAGCCCCAGCATTTT.

The rearrangement uses TRBV4-1 and TRBJ2-5; D call uncertain. Germline V gene sequence: CDR1 MGHRA, CDR2 YSYEKL. The CDR3 spans 16 residues. Trimming took 10 bases from V and 1 from J, leaving 22 bases between them. The CDR3 sequence is CAINQAPTGPQETQYF. In DNA form, the CDR3 reads TGCGCCATCAACCAGGCCCCGACTGGACCCCAAGAGACCCAGTACTTC.

DNA for the CDR3: TGTGCCAGCAGCTTTAAGGTTTCAAGGGGAGCAAAGGGTGAGCAGTTCTTC. Protein: CASSFKVSRGAKGEQFF. V usage is TRBV5-6 and J usage is TRBJ2-1; D is possibly TRBD1 or TRBD2 (5 bases each). V lost 2 bases and J 9 bases, leaving 24 bases between the germline ends. The CDR3 has 17 residues. Germline lookup yields CDR1 SGHDT and CDR2 YYEEEE.

The chain has TRBV7-9 and TRBJ2-7; D call uncertain. The germline CDR1 and CDR2 sequences are SEHNR and FQNEAQ (reference sequence). V lost 5 bases and J 3 bases, leaving 8 bases between the germline ends. This CDR3 contains 12 residues. The CDR3, as DNA: TGTGCCAGCAGCAAAGACCACTACGAGCAGTACTTC. Its translation: CASSKDHYEQYF. The variable domain in full, with the rest retrieved from reference TRBV7-9 and TRBJ2-7, is DTGVSQNPRHKITKRGQNVTFRCDPISEHNRLYWYRQTLGQGPEFLTYFQNEAQLEKSRLLSDRFSAERPKGSFSTLEIQRTEQGDSAMYLCASSKDHYEQYFGPGTRLTVT.

The chain couples TRBV20-1 to TRBJ2-7; 9 positions agree with TRBD1. V trimming: 6 bases; J trimming: 2 bases; junction bases outside the gene matches: 5. The CDR3 loop spans 13 amino acids. Germline assignment: CDR1 DFQATT and CDR2 SNEGSKA (reference sequence). The chain's CDR3 is CSAKRQGAYEQYF. The CDR3 coding sequence is TGCAGTGCCAAAAGACAGGGGGCCTACGAGCAGTACTTC.

This clonotype was observed a few times. The chain joins TRBV5-1 to TRBJ2-7; TRBD1 matches 7 bases. The CDR3 has 15 amino acids. CDR1 and CDR2 (germline): SGHRS, YFSETQ. V lost 0 bases to trimming and J lost 4 bases; unmatched junction nucleotides: 7. The CDR3 DNA is TGCGCCAGCAGCTTGGCCCCCGGGACAGCATACGAGCAGTACTTC. Amino acids: CASSLAPGTAYEQYF.

V usage is TRBV11-2 and J usage is TRBJ2-4, with D maybe TRBD1 (5 bases). V lost 1 base to trimming and J lost 1 base, with 8 bases between them. The CDR3 has 15 amino acids. The germline V gene encodes CDR1 SGHAT and CDR2 FQNNGV. CDR3 protein: CASSLVAGAKNIQYF. CDR3 nucleotide sequence: TGTGCCAGCAGCTTAGTGGCAGGGGCCAAAAACATTCAGTACTTC.

This rearrangement joins TRBV29-1 to TRBJ1-1; D gene uncertain. The germline V gene has CDR1 SQVTM and CDR2 ANQGSEA. Trimming took 2 bases from V and 12 from J, leaving 13 bases between them. The CDR3 consists of 11 residues. CDR3 sequence: CSVETAPRTFF. The CDR3 nucleotides are TGCAGCGTTGAAACAGCCCCCCGGACTTTCTTT.

This clonotype came up a few times. This chain uses TRBV7-2 with TRBJ2-3, with 11 bases aligning to TRBD2. With 6 bases clipped from V and 5 bases from J, the junction kept 1 base outside the gene matches. This CDR3 spans 13 amino acids. Germline values: CDR1 SGHTA, CDR2 FQGNSA. CDR3 DNA: TGTGCCAGCAGACTAGCGGGGGTAGATACGCAGTATTTT. This gives the protein CASRLAGVDTQYF. The complete variable domain, with remaining parts taken from reference TRBV7-2 and TRBJ2-3, reads GAGVSQSPSNKVTEKGKDVELRCDPISGHTALYWYRQSLGQGLEFLIYFQGNSAPDKSGLPSDRFSAERTGGSVSTLTIQRTQQEDSAVYLCASRLAGVDTQYFGPGTRLTVL.

The chain employs TRBV6-5 and TRBJ2-5, with D hard to call. The CDR3 is 16 residues long. Trimming cost V 0 bases and J 5 bases, with 16 bases left between them. CDR1 is MNHEY and CDR2 is SVGAGI in the germline V gene. CDR3: CASSYSPNRVQETQYF. The CDR3, as DNA: TGTGCCAGCAGTTACTCACCTAACCGGGTACAGGAGACCCAGTACTTC.